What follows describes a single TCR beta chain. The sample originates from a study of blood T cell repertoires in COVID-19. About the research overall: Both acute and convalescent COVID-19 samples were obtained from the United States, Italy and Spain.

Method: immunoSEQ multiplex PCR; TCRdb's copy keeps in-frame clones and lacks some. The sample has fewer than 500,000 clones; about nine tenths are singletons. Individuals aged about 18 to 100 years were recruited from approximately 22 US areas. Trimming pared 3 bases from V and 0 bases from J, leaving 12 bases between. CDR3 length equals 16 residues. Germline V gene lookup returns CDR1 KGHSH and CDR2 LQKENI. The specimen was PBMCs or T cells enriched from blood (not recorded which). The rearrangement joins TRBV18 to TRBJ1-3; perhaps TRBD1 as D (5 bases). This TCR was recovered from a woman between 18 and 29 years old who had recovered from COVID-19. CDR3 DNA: TGTGCCAGCTCACCGGGGCAGCCAAGCTCTGGAAACACCATATATTTT. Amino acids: CASSPGQPSSGNTIYF. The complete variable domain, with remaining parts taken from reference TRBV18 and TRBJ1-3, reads NAGVMQNPRHLVRRRGQEARLRCSPMKGHSHVYWYRQLPEEGLKFMVYLQKENIIDESGMPKERFSAEFPKEGPSILRIQQVVRGDSAAYFCASSPGQPSSGNTIYFGEGSWLTVV.